The TCR beta chain described here comes from a study of blood T cell repertoires in COVID-19. About the study: The United States, Italy and Spain provided the acute and convalescent COVID-19 samples. Sources were T cells, B-cell-depleted T cells, or PBMCs; the material itself was cDNA or gDNA.

In the authors' workflow: Estimates of nucleated cell counts were drawn from the amplification of reference gene primers. Measured with immunoSEQ multiplex PCR; TCRdb has only the in-frame clones, and not every one. V and J calls plus clone size are reproduced from that table; the DNA served to infer D and trimming. Of some 94,000 clones listed, around nine tenths are singletons. V dropped 4 bases and J dropped 5; count of bases not matched to a gene: 8. Germline CDR1 is SGHRS and CDR2 is YFSETQ. The CDR3 is made up of 14 amino acids. This chain links TRBV5-1 with TRBJ1-1, with 7 bases matching TRBD1. Material: peripheral blood. The TCR originated in a human donor in a cohort sampled during active COVID-19. In nucleotides, the CDR3 is TGCGCCAGCAGCATAAGACAGGGTGAGACTGAAGCTTTCTTT. Its protein is CASSIRQGETEAFF.